These T cell receptor beta chains were read from a single sample in a study of cytomegalovirus exposure and HLA in healthy donors. The table came from immunoSEQ multiplex PCR; TCRdb's copy has only in-frame clones and leaves some out. The profile shows approximately 210,000 clones, roughly 88% of them singletons. Sequencing was performed on PBMCs. The receptors derive from a woman between 18 and 29 years old in good health and CMV-seronegative. CDR3s include the opening cysteine and the closing phenylalanine or tryptophan. A D gene is named only where the DNA matches it firmly. Clone size is not always given. Where it is, it says once, few, many or a class for expanded clones.

V gene	D gene	J gene	clone size	CDR3 length	CDR3 DNA	CDR3 protein
TRBV27	TRBD2	TRBJ2-2	-	16	TGTGCCAGCAGTTTGTTTGCGGGGGTCCAAACCGGGGAGCTGTTTTTT	CASSLFAGVQTGELFF
TRBV11-2	-	TRBJ1-2	-	15	TGTGCCAGCAGCTCCCTCCGGACAGACCCCAGGAGCTACACCTTC	CASSSLRTDPRSYTF
TRBV6-1	-	TRBJ1-4	-	17	TGTGCCAGCAGTGAAGCGCTCGGAACGGCAGGGCAATTGGGTTGGTTTTTT	CASSEALGTAGQLGWFF
TRBV5-1	-	TRBJ1-5	-	14	TGCGCCAGCAGCCCGGGAGACGCGGGACAGCCCCAGCATTTT	CASSPGDAGQPQHF
TRBV11-2	-	TRBJ1-2	-	17	TGTGCCAGCAGCCCCTGGTCAGTCACGCAGGCTAACTATGGCTACACCTTC	CASSPWSVTQANYGYTF
TRBV6-5	TRBD1	TRBJ1-2	-	13	TGTGCCAGCACCCCGACAGGGGACTATGGCTACACCTTC	CASTPTGDYGYTF
TRBV19	TRBD2	TRBJ2-7	-	15	TGTGCCAGTAGTATAGCGGCTAGCGGGAGGTACGAGCAGTACTTC	CASSIAASGRYEQYF
TRBV5-6	-	TRBJ1-1	-	17	TGTGCCAGCAGCCCCTGGGTCGCAGGGAAGATGGGTACTGAAGCTTTCTTT	CASSPWVAGKMGTEAFF
TRBV10-2	TRBD2	TRBJ2-2	-	17	TGCGCCAGCAGCCACAGCGGGGGTGCCGCGAACACCGGGGAGCTGTTTTTT	CASSHSGGAANTGELFF
TRBV30	TRBD2	TRBJ2-2	-	16	TGTGCCTGGAGTGAGCTTCGGGGGGCGAACACCGGGGAGCTGTTTTTT	CAWSELRGANTGELFF
TRBV13	-	TRBJ2-7	-	16	TGTGCCAGCAGCTCCCAGCAGGGCCACAGCTCCTACGAGCAGTACTTC	CASSSQQGHSSYEQYF
TRBV11-2	-	TRBJ2-7	-	14	TGTGCCAGCAGCTTAGGCGACAGCTCCTACGAGCAGTACTTC	CASSLGDSSYEQYF
TRBV6-6	-	TRBJ1-3	-	15	TGTGCCAGCAGTTTCCCCACAGGGCACGGAAACACCATATATTTT	CASSFPTGHGNTIYF
TRBV5-1	TRBD2	TRBJ2-3	-	17	TGCGCCAGCAGCTCCGGGACTAGCGGGGGATACACAGATACGCAGTATTTT	CASSSGTSGGYTDTQYF
TRBV11-2	-	TRBJ2-7	-	18	TGTGCCAGCAGACTAGGCTCGGGTGGCGGCCGCATTTCCTACGAGCAGTACTTC	CASRLGSGGGRISYEQYF
TRBV5-1	-	TRBJ2-1	-	12	TGCGCCAGCAGCAAGACTCCCCGTGAGCAGTTCTTC	CASSKTPREQFF
TRBV6-5	-	TRBJ2-6	once	15	TGTGCCAGCAGTTACTCCATCTCTGGGGCCAACGTCCTGACTTTC	CASSYSISGANVLTF
TRBV7-2	-	TRBJ1-4	-	13	TGTGCCAGCATGGCGGGGTGGGCTGAAAAACTGTTTTTT	CASMAGWAEKLFF
TRBV6-5	-	TRBJ1-2	-	13	TGTGCCAGCAGTTACGGTCCCTGGGGCGGCTACACCTTC	CASSYGPWGGYTF
TRBV18	-	TRBJ1-5	-	17	TGTGCCAGCTCACCCTCTAGTCTGGGGCGGAGCAATCAGCCCCAGCATTTT	CASSPSSLGRSNQPQHF
TRBV9	-	TRBJ1-1	-	15	TGTGCCAGCAGCGACCACCCGGGGGGAAACACTGAAGCTTTCTTT	CASSDHPGGNTEAFF
TRBV5-6	TRBD2	TRBJ2-1	-	16	TGTGCCAGCAGCTTGCCGCTAGCGGGAACCTACAATGAGCAGTTCTTC	CASSLPLAGTYNEQFF